This TCR beta chain was captured by sequencing in a study of identical twins. Findings of the study overall: Sharing of beta out-of-frame sequences by twins showed a weaker excess. Out-of-frame TCR alpha sharing observed in monozygotic twins exceeded model estimates.

No donor was unhealthy or non-Caucasian. Trimming pared 4 bases from V and 2 bases from J, leaving 7 bases between. This CDR3 has 13 amino acids. Germline assignment: CDR1 MRHNA and CDR2 SNTAGT. This clonotype showed up many times. Antigen specificity is unknown. A template switching step contributed a universal primer site, while unique molecular identifiers were present in the cDNA. TCRdb itself ran the 5' RACE reads through MiXCR, one entry per CDR3 protein. The table records some 660,000 distinct CDR3 sequences, under 9% of them present only once. These data were also filed under a second study, of yellow fever vaccine responses in identical twins.

The sample was PBMCs. The rearrangement uses TRBV6-4 and TRBJ2-3, with D unresolved. The sequence derives from a woman aged 18-30 years in good health. CDR3 region: CASSAGDTDTQYF. The CDR3 coding sequence is TGTGCCAGCAGTGCTGGGGACACAGATACGCAGTATTTT.